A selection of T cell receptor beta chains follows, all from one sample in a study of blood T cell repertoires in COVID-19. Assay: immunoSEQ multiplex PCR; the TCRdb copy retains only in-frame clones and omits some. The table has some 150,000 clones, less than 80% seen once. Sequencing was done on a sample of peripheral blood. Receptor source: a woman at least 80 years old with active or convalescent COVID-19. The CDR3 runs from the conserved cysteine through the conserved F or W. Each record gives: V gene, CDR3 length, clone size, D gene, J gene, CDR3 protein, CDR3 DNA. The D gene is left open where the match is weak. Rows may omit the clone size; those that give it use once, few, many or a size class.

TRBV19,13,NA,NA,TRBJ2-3,CASRGGRTDTQYF,TGTGCCAGTAGGGGCGGGCGGACAGATACGCAGTATTTT
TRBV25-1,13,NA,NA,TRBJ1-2,CASSSHDSYGYTF,TGTGCCAGCAGTTCCCACGACAGCTATGGCTACACCTTC
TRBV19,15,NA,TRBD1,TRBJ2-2,CASKPGQWNTGELFF,TGTGCCAGTAAACCGGGACAGTGGAACACCGGGGAGCTGTTTTTT
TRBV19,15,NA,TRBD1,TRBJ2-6,CASIAGGTGANVLTF,TGTGCCAGTATAGCAGGGGGCACCGGGGCCAACGTCCTGACTTTC
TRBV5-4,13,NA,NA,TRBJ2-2,CASSMGLTGELFF,TGTGCCAGCAGCATGGGACTCACCGGGGAGCTGTTTTTT
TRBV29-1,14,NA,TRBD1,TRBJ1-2,CSVGNTGGIYGYTF,TGCAGCGTTGGGAATACAGGGGGCATCTATGGCTACACCTTC
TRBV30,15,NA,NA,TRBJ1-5,CAWSEQISSNQPQHF,TGTGCCTGGAGTGAACAGATTTCTAGCAATCAGCCCCAGCATTTT
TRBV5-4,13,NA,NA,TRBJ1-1,CASSLELNTEAFF,TGTGCCAGCAGCTTGGAGCTGAACACTGAAGCTTTCTTT
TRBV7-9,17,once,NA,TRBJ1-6,CASSFPRVGDRNSPLHF,TGTGCCAGCAGCTTTCCACGTGTCGGGGATCGTAATTCACCCCTCCACTTT
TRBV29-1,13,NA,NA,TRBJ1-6,CSVRSSYNSPLHF,TGCAGCGTTCGCAGCTCCTATAATTCACCCCTCCACTTT
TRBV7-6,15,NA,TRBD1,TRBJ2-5,CASSLGTGGQETQYF,TGTGCCAGCAGCCTCGGGACAGGGGGTCAAGAGACCCAGTACTTC
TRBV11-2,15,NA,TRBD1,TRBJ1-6,CASSPGTENNSPLHF,TGTGCCAGCAGCCCAGGGACAGAGAATAATTCACCCCTCCACTTT
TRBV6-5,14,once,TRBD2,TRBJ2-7,CASSYGSGGDEQYF,TGTGCCAGCAGTTACGGGAGCGGGGGGGACGAGCAGTACTTC
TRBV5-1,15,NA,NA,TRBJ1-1,CASSLALGANTEAFF,TGCGCCAGCAGCTTGGCCTTAGGGGCGAACACTGAAGCTTTCTTT
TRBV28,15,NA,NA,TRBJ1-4,CASCGAEATNEKLFF,TGTGCCAGCTGCGGCGCAGAAGCAACTAATGAAAAACTGTTTTTT
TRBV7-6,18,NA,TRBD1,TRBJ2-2,CASSLFSVGQMFTGELFF,TGTGCCAGCAGCTTATTTTCCGTGGGACAGATGTTCACCGGGGAGCTGTTTTTT
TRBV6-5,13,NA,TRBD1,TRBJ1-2,CASNVDRANGYTF,TGTGCCAGCAATGTCGACAGGGCTAATGGCTACACCTTC
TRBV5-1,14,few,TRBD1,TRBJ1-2,CASSLGQGNYGYTF,TGCGCCAGCAGCTTGGGACAGGGGAACTATGGCTACACCTTC
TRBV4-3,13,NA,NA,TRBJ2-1,CASSQRTYNEQFF,TGCGCCAGCAGCCAGAGAACCTACAATGAGCAGTTCTTC
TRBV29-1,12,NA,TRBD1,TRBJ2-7,CSVVTGVHEQYF,TGCAGCGTTGTCACAGGGGTCCACGAGCAGTACTTC
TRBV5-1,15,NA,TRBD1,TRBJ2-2,CASSSKQGYTGELFF,TGCGCCAGCAGCTCGAAACAGGGGTACACCGGGGAGCTGTTTTTT
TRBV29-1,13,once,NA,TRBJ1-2,CSVEGQGHYGYTF,TGCAGCGTTGAAGGGCAGGGCCACTATGGCTACACCTTC
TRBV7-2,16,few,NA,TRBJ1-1,CASSSPTGRGNTEAFF,TGTGCCAGCAGCTCACCGACCGGCAGGGGGAACACTGAAGCTTTCTTT
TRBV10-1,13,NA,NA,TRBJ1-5,CASSQGSDQPQHF,TGCGCCAGCAGTCAGGGTTCGGACCAGCCCCAGCATTTT
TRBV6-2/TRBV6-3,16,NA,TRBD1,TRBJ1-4,CASSSWTGGGNEKLFF,TGTGCCAGCAGTTCCTGGACAGGGGGAGGTAATGAAAAACTGTTTTTT
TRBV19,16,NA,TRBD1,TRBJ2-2,CASSISPGGRAGELFF,TGTGCCAGTAGTATCTCCCCAGGGGGCAGAGCCGGGGAGCTGTTTTTT
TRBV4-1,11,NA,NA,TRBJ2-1,CASSSGREQFF,TGCGCCAGCAGCTCTGGCAGGGAGCAGTTCTTC
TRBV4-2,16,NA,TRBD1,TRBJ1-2,CASSSTGTGVNYGYTF,TGTGCCAGCAGCTCGACCGGGACAGGCGTTAACTATGGCTACACCTTC
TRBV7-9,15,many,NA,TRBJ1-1,CASSLVGQGNTEAFF,TGTGCCAGCAGCTTAGTTGGCCAGGGAAACACTGAAGCTTTCTTT
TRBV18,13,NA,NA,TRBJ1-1,CASSPQGEGEAFF,TGTGCCAGCTCACCACAGGGGGAGGGTGAAGCTTTCTTT
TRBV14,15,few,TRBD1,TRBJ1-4,CASSQSTGWAEKLFF,TGTGCCAGCAGCCAATCGACAGGGTGGGCTGAAAAACTGTTTTTT
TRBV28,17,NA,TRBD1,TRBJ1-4,CASSFLDRGFGNEKLFF,TGTGCCAGCAGTTTTCTTGACAGGGGCTTCGGGAATGAAAAACTGTTTTTT
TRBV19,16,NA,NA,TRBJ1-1,CASSISPRHYGAEAFF,TGTGCCAGTAGTATATCCCCCAGACATTACGGGGCTGAAGCTTTCTTT
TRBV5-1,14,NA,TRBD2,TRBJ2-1,CASRPQTSGNEQFF,TGCGCCAGCAGACCCCAGACTAGCGGCAATGAGCAGTTCTTC
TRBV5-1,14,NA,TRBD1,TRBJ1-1,CASSAQGPNTEAFF,TGCGCCAGCAGCGCACAGGGGCCGAACACTGAAGCTTTCTTT
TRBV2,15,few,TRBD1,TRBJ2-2,CASKTDRGLPGELFF,TGTGCCAGCAAGACCGACAGGGGGCTCCCCGGGGAGCTGTTTTTT
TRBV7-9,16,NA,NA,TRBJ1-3,CASSIAGTPLGSTIYF,TGTGCCAGCAGCATCGCCGGGACCCCACTCGGGAGCACCATATATTTT
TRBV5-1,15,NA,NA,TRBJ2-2,CASSPDTSNTGELFF,TGCGCCAGCAGCCCGGACACTTCGAACACCGGGGAGCTGTTTTTT
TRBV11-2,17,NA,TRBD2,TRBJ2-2,CASSPGLAGGYTGELFF,TGTGCCAGCAGCCCAGGACTAGCGGGGGGTTACACCGGGGAGCTGTTTTTT
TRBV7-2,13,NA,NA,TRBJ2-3,CASSQNQLDTQYF,TGTGCCAGCAGCCAGAACCAGTTGGATACGCAGTATTTT
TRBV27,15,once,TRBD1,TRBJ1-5,CASSLQGAGNQPQHF,TGTGCCAGCAGTTTACAGGGGGCCGGCAATCAGCCCCAGCATTTT
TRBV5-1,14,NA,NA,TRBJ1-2,CASSLGGPEKASTF,TGCGCCAGCAGCTTGGGGGGCCCGGAAAAAGCTAGCACCTTC